A selection of T cell receptor beta chains follows, all from one sample in a study of cytomegalovirus exposure and HLA in healthy donors. Clones were read by immunoSEQ multiplex PCR, and TCRdb kept only the in-frame ones, dropping some. The sample lists some 180,000 clones, around nine tenths occurring once. The source material was PBMCs. These receptors were obtained from a man aged 25 to 40 in good health and CMV-seropositive. The CDR3 runs from the conserved cysteine through the conserved F or W. D genes are given only for firm matches. Rows give clone size only sometimes, using once, few, many, or a class for an expanded clone.

J gene: TRBJ2-3
CDR3 length: 14
clone size: NA
V gene: TRBV9
D gene: NA
CDR3 protein: CASSSRLVSDTQYF
CDR3 DNA: TGTGCCAGCAGCTCAAGACTAGTATCAGATACGCAGTATTTT

J gene: TRBJ1-2
CDR3 length: 15
clone size: NA
V gene: TRBV5-1
D gene: NA
CDR3 protein: CASSSAGALSYGYTF
CDR3 DNA: TGCGCCAGCAGCTCAGCAGGGGCACTATCCTATGGCTACACCTTC

J gene: TRBJ1-2
CDR3 length: 12
clone size: NA
V gene: TRBV15
D gene: TRBD1
CDR3 protein: CATSSDRDGYTF
CDR3 DNA: TGTGCCACCAGCAGCGACAGGGATGGCTACACCTTC

J gene: TRBJ1-1
CDR3 length: 11
clone size: NA
V gene: TRBV30
D gene: NA
CDR3 protein: CAWSTGGWRFF
CDR3 DNA: TGTGCCTGGAGCACGGGCGGGTGGCGGTTCTTT

J gene: TRBJ2-5
CDR3 length: 12
clone size: NA
V gene: TRBV6-1
D gene: NA
CDR3 protein: CASSEAQETQYF
CDR3 DNA: TGTGCCAGCAGTGAAGCCCAAGAGACCCAGTACTTC

J gene: TRBJ2-7
CDR3 length: 16
clone size: NA
V gene: TRBV7-3
D gene: TRBD2
CDR3 protein: CASSPPELAVWNEQYF
CDR3 DNA: TGTGCCAGCAGCCCCCCTGAACTAGCGGTTTGGAACGAGCAGTACTTC

J gene: TRBJ2-3
CDR3 length: 15
clone size: NA
V gene: TRBV28
D gene: NA
CDR3 protein: CASRDGTGSTDTQYF
CDR3 DNA: TGTGCCAGCAGGGACGGGACCGGCTCCACAGATACGCAGTATTTT

J gene: TRBJ2-1
CDR3 length: 15
clone size: NA
V gene: TRBV28
D gene: TRBD2
CDR3 protein: CASSPTSGRSGEQFF
CDR3 DNA: TGTGCCAGCAGTCCGACTAGCGGGAGATCGGGCGAGCAGTTCTTC

J gene: TRBJ2-7
CDR3 length: 15
clone size: NA
V gene: TRBV5-4
D gene: NA
CDR3 protein: CASSRGPGEAYEQYF
CDR3 DNA: TGTGCCAGCAGCCGTGGCCCGGGCGAGGCCTACGAGCAGTACTTC

J gene: TRBJ2-3
CDR3 length: 13
clone size: NA
V gene: TRBV7-9
D gene: NA
CDR3 protein: CAGEVGETDTQYF
CDR3 DNA: TGTGCCGGGGAGGTAGGGGAAACAGATACGCAGTATTTT

J gene: TRBJ2-5
CDR3 length: 14
clone size: NA
V gene: TRBV28
D gene: TRBD1
CDR3 protein: CASRVQGYQETQYF
CDR3 DNA: TGTGCCAGCAGAGTACAGGGGTACCAAGAGACCCAGTACTTC

J gene: TRBJ2-7
CDR3 length: 16
clone size: NA
V gene: TRBV7-6
D gene: NA
CDR3 protein: CASSSPLGTFSYEQYF
CDR3 DNA: TGTGCCAGCAGTTCCCCCCTCGGGACCTTCTCCTACGAGCAGTACTTC

J gene: TRBJ2-3
CDR3 length: 15
clone size: NA
V gene: TRBV7-2
D gene: TRBD2
CDR3 protein: CASSLGGGGTDTQYF
CDR3 DNA: TGTGCCAGCAGCTTAGGGGGAGGGGGCACAGATACGCAGTATTTT

J gene: TRBJ2-1
CDR3 length: 14
clone size: NA
V gene: TRBV27
D gene: NA
CDR3 protein: CASKASARPIEQFF
CDR3 DNA: TGTGCCAGCAAGGCTAGCGCCCGCCCAATCGAGCAGTTCTTC

J gene: TRBJ1-5
CDR3 length: 14
clone size: few
V gene: TRBV2
D gene: TRBD1
CDR3 protein: CASSFDRVNQPQHF
CDR3 DNA: TGTGCCAGCAGTTTCGACAGGGTCAATCAGCCCCAGCATTTT

J gene: TRBJ2-3
CDR3 length: 15
clone size: NA
V gene: TRBV9
D gene: TRBD2
CDR3 protein: CASSVGRRGSNTQYF
CDR3 DNA: TGTGCCAGCAGCGTCGGTCGGCGGGGGAGTAATACGCAGTATTTT

J gene: TRBJ2-1
CDR3 length: 16
clone size: NA
V gene: TRBV6-5
D gene: TRBD2
CDR3 protein: CASSLEGTSGNNEQFF
CDR3 DNA: TGTGCCAGCAGTTTGGAGGGGACTAGCGGGAACAATGAGCAGTTCTTC

J gene: TRBJ2-7
CDR3 length: 14
clone size: few
V gene: TRBV14
D gene: NA
CDR3 protein: CASSQDWQSYEQYF
CDR3 DNA: TGTGCCAGCAGCCAAGATTGGCAGAGCTACGAGCAGTACTTC

J gene: TRBJ2-1
CDR3 length: 16
clone size: NA
V gene: TRBV5-6
D gene: TRBD2
CDR3 protein: CASSWKTSGSRNEQFF
CDR3 DNA: TGTGCCAGCAGCTGGAAGACTAGCGGGTCCCGCAATGAGCAGTTCTTC

J gene: TRBJ1-1
CDR3 length: 15
clone size: NA
V gene: TRBV25-1
D gene: NA
CDR3 protein: CASTDGVVSNTEAFF
CDR3 DNA: TGTGCCAGCACAGATGGCGTCGTTTCCAACACTGAAGCTTTCTTT

J gene: TRBJ1-2
CDR3 length: 15
clone size: NA
V gene: TRBV6-6
D gene: NA
CDR3 protein: CASSYSRATNYGYTF
CDR3 DNA: TGTGCCAGCAGTTACTCACGAGCAACCAACTATGGCTACACCTTC

J gene: TRBJ1-4
CDR3 length: 13
clone size: NA
V gene: TRBV4-1
D gene: NA
CDR3 protein: CASSQGSIEKLFF
CDR3 DNA: TGCGCCAGCAGCCAAGGCAGCATTGAAAAACTGTTTTTT

J gene: TRBJ2-2
CDR3 length: 14
clone size: once
V gene: TRBV6-5
D gene: NA
CDR3 protein: CAGRDGANTGELFF
CDR3 DNA: TGTGCCGGCAGGGACGGCGCGAACACCGGGGAGCTGTTTTTT

J gene: TRBJ2-1
CDR3 length: 15
clone size: NA
V gene: TRBV10-3
D gene: TRBD2
CDR3 protein: CAIRRGTSGGNEQFF
CDR3 DNA: TGTGCCATCAGACGAGGGACTAGCGGGGGAAATGAGCAGTTCTTC

J gene: TRBJ2-7
CDR3 length: 13
clone size: NA
V gene: TRBV7-9
D gene: NA
CDR3 protein: CASSPGGVYEQYF
CDR3 DNA: TGTGCCAGCAGCCCCGGGGGTGTCTACGAGCAGTACTTC

J gene: TRBJ2-1
CDR3 length: 11
clone size: NA
V gene: TRBV29-1
D gene: TRBD1
CDR3 protein: CSADRGNEQFF
CDR3 DNA: TGCAGCGCCGACAGGGGTAATGAGCAGTTCTTC

J gene: TRBJ1-1
CDR3 length: 15
clone size: few
V gene: TRBV6-5
D gene: TRBD1
CDR3 protein: CASSYGTGGNTEAFF
CDR3 DNA: TGTGCCAGCAGTTACGGCACAGGGGGGAACACTGAAGCTTTCTTT

J gene: TRBJ2-7
CDR3 length: 12
clone size: NA
V gene: TRBV11-2
D gene: NA
CDR3 protein: CASLGTLGEQYF
CDR3 DNA: TGTGCCAGCTTGGGGACTCTTGGCGAGCAGTACTTC

J gene: TRBJ2-2
CDR3 length: 16
clone size: NA
V gene: TRBV6-6
D gene: TRBD2
CDR3 protein: CASSYLGGSATGELFF
CDR3 DNA: TGTGCCAGCAGTTACCTAGGCGGGAGCGCCACCGGGGAGCTGTTTTTT

J gene: TRBJ2-2
CDR3 length: 13
clone size: NA
V gene: TRBV7-2
D gene: NA
CDR3 protein: CASSRHITGELFF
CDR3 DNA: TGTGCCAGCAGCCGTCACATTACCGGGGAGCTGTTTTTT

J gene: TRBJ2-3
CDR3 length: 19
clone size: NA
V gene: TRBV29-1
D gene: TRBD2
CDR3 protein: CSVEYLGRGLAGATDTQYF
CDR3 DNA: TGCAGCGTTGAATATTTGGGCAGGGGACTAGCGGGAGCAACAGATACGCAGTATTTT

J gene: TRBJ1-2
CDR3 length: 14
clone size: NA
V gene: TRBV18
D gene: TRBD1
CDR3 protein: CASSPQETGTGYTF
CDR3 DNA: TGTGCCAGCTCACCCCAAGAGACAGGGACTGGCTACACCTTC

J gene: TRBJ2-6
CDR3 length: 18
clone size: NA
V gene: TRBV7-3
D gene: NA
CDR3 protein: CASSPQPLGTTGANVLTF
CDR3 DNA: TGTGCCAGCAGCCCTCAACCCCTCGGGACAACCGGGGCCAACGTCCTGACTTTC

J gene: TRBJ1-3
CDR3 length: 15
clone size: NA
V gene: TRBV5-8
D gene: TRBD1
CDR3 protein: CASSIDRVPGNTIYF
CDR3 DNA: TGTGCCAGCAGCATAGACAGGGTCCCTGGAAACACCATATATTTT

J gene: TRBJ2-1
CDR3 length: 16
clone size: NA
V gene: TRBV28
D gene: NA
CDR3 protein: CASSLGLAPRANEQFF
CDR3 DNA: TGTGCCAGCAGTTTAGGCCTGGCTCCCAGGGCCAATGAGCAGTTCTTC

J gene: TRBJ1-1
CDR3 length: 14
clone size: few
V gene: TRBV9
D gene: NA
CDR3 protein: CASSVRWENTEAFF
CDR3 DNA: TGTGCCAGCAGCGTAAGATGGGAGAACACTGAAGCTTTCTTT

J gene: TRBJ2-7
CDR3 length: 14
clone size: NA
V gene: TRBV5-6
D gene: NA
CDR3 protein: CASSRVSGPYEQYF
CDR3 DNA: TGTGCCAGCAGCCGTGTAAGTGGACCCTACGAGCAGTACTTC

J gene: TRBJ2-7
CDR3 length: 16
clone size: NA
V gene: TRBV7-3
D gene: NA
CDR3 protein: CASSLLGSAGRYEQYF
CDR3 DNA: TGTGCCAGCAGCTTACTGGGGTCCGCCGGGCGGTACGAGCAGTACTTC

J gene: TRBJ1-1
CDR3 length: 13
clone size: NA
V gene: TRBV11-2
D gene: NA
CDR3 protein: CASSLDHGLEAFF
CDR3 DNA: TGTGCCAGCAGCTTAGATCACGGGTTGGAAGCTTTCTTT

J gene: TRBJ2-1
CDR3 length: 13
clone size: NA
V gene: TRBV6-1
D gene: NA
CDR3 protein: CASSSLNYNEQFF
CDR3 DNA: TGTGCCAGCAGCTCGCTGAACTACAATGAGCAGTTCTTC

J gene: TRBJ2-7
CDR3 length: 16
clone size: NA
V gene: TRBV2
D gene: TRBD2
CDR3 protein: CASKSKREWVGYEQYF
CDR3 DNA: TGTGCCAGCAAGTCGAAGCGGGAGTGGGTCGGCTACGAGCAGTACTTC

J gene: TRBJ2-1
CDR3 length: 17
clone size: NA
V gene: TRBV4-1
D gene: TRBD2
CDR3 protein: CASSQGLGLAGNNEQFF
CDR3 DNA: TGCGCCAGCAGCCAAGGGCTTGGCCTAGCGGGCAACAATGAGCAGTTCTTC

J gene: TRBJ2-7
CDR3 length: 14
clone size: NA
V gene: TRBV25-1
D gene: NA
CDR3 protein: CASSEPDTSYEQYF
CDR3 DNA: TGTGCCAGCAGTGAGCCGGACACGTCCTACGAGCAGTACTTC

J gene: TRBJ2-7
CDR3 length: 14
clone size: many
V gene: TRBV9
D gene: NA
CDR3 protein: CASSAEAAVYEQYF
CDR3 DNA: TGTGCCAGCAGCGCCGAGGCGGCAGTCTACGAGCAGTACTTC

J gene: TRBJ1-2
CDR3 length: 15
clone size: NA
V gene: TRBV4-1
D gene: NA
CDR3 protein: CASSQDNRGVGGYTF
CDR3 DNA: TGCGCCAGCAGCCAAGACAACCGGGGGGTAGGTGGCTACACCTTC

J gene: TRBJ1-2
CDR3 length: 15
clone size: NA
V gene: TRBV27
D gene: NA
CDR3 protein: CASSLRPETNYGYTF
CDR3 DNA: TGTGCCAGCAGTTTACGTCCAGAAACTAACTATGGCTACACCTTC

J gene: TRBJ1-5
CDR3 length: 14
clone size: NA
V gene: TRBV15
D gene: NA
CDR3 protein: CATNGGQGAQPQHF
CDR3 DNA: TGTGCCACCAATGGCGGACAAGGCGCTCAGCCCCAGCATTTT

J gene: TRBJ1-1
CDR3 length: 11
clone size: NA
V gene: TRBV28
D gene: NA
CDR3 protein: CASRTNYEAFF
CDR3 DNA: TGTGCCAGCAGAACGAATTATGAAGCTTTCTTT

J gene: TRBJ1-5
CDR3 length: 13
clone size: few
V gene: TRBV4-1
D gene: NA
CDR3 protein: CASSLRWAQPQHF
CDR3 DNA: TGCGCCAGCAGCCTAAGATGGGCTCAGCCCCAGCATTTT